Presented here are 30 T cell receptor beta chains from one specimen sequenced in a study of shared clonotypes between healthy human individuals. Some clones are missing from TCRdb's copy, which holds only in-frame ones; the method was immunoSEQ multiplex PCR. The profile shows approximately 2.1 million clones, 80% to 95% of them singletons. The sequencing sample was made of naive CD4+ T cells from PBMCs. Indicated subset: CD45RA+ positively selected. The receptors shown here come from a man younger than 35 in good health. Some clones in this sample may be carry-over from other donors' samples.

The chain is built from TRBV2 and TRBJ1-3; possibly TRBD1 for D (5 bases). CDR3 size: 15 residues. In germline, CDR1 is SNHLY, CDR2 FYNNEI. Trimming left V 4 bases short and J 2 bases short, with 12 bases between. Here the CDR3 reads CASSVAQGTGNTIYF. The DNA for the CDR3 is TGTGCCAGCAGTGTCGCCCAGGGCACTGGAAACACCATATATTTT.

The chain has TRBV5-4 and TRBJ2-1; D call uncertain. Trimming stripped 4 bases from V and 7 bases from J, with 9 bases between. Germline CDR1 reads SGHNT; CDR2 reads YYREEE (reference sequence). This CDR3 has 12 amino acids. In DNA, the CDR3 is TGTGCCAGCAGCCCCTACCAAAATGAGCAGTTCTTC. Translated, it gives CASSPYQNEQFF.

The chain is built from TRBV28 and TRBJ1-2; D remains ambiguous. V dropped 7 bases and J dropped 4 bases, with 19 bases sitting between them. This CDR3 region has 15 residues. CDR1 MDHEN and CDR2 SYDVKM come from the germline V gene. The CDR3 sequence: CASKNPDEGVYGYTF. The DNA for the CDR3 is TGTGCCAGCAAAAATCCCGATGAGGGTGTCTATGGCTACACCTTC.

The chain links TRBV7-9 to TRBJ2-2; 10 nucleotides align to TRBD1. The CDR3 runs 19 residues. The V gene's germline CDR1 is SEHNR and CDR2 FQNEAQ (reference sequence). The ends lost 4 bases at V and 6 bases at J; junction bases unmatched: 17. This CDR3 is CASSSKGDPGQGSPGELFF. In nucleotides, the CDR3 is TGTGCCAGCAGCTCTAAGGGGGATCCGGGACAGGGGTCGCCCGGGGAGCTGTTTTTT.

A remark on this clone: This same CDR3 is encoded by further DNA sequences in the sample. The chain employs TRBV18 and TRBJ2-2; D is unclear. V shed 3 bases and J shed 2 bases, with 4 bases lying between them. Germline CDR1 reads KGHSH; CDR2 reads LQKENI. The CDR3 length is 13 residues. CDR3 residues: CASSPPNTGELFF. CDR3 in DNA: TGTGCCAGCTCACCCCCTAACACCGGGGAGCTGTTTTTT.

The rearrangement joins TRBV5-1 to TRBJ1-1; TRBD1 might be the D (6 bases). Trimming pared 4 bases from V and 1 base from J, leaving 14 bases between. From germline, CDR1 is SGHRS and CDR2 YFSETQ. This CDR3 is 15 amino acids long. This CDR3 reads CASSTLRGANTEAFF. The DNA of the CDR3 is TGCGCCAGCAGCACCCTAAGGGGGGCGAACACTGAAGCTTTCTTT.

Note on this clone: This sample includes further DNA sequences coding for the same CDR3. The genes are TRBV2 and TRBJ2-1; no clear D. Germline loops: CDR1 SNHLY, CDR2 FYNNEI. The CDR3 spans 11 residues. Trimming pared 3 bases from V and 3 bases from J, leaving 0 bases between. The CDR3 is CASSDYNEQFF. Here the CDR3 DNA reads TGTGCCAGCAGTGACTACAATGAGCAGTTCTTC.

The J gene is TRBJ2-7, the V gene TRBV4-1; tentative D call: TRBD2 (6 bases). This CDR3 is 16 amino acids long. Trimming left V 4 bases short and J 0 bases short, with 16 bases between. Germline V gives CDR1 MGHRA, CDR2 YSYEKL. CDR3 DNA: TGCGCCAGCAGCCTCTCCATATCGCGGGACTCCTACGAGCAGTACTTC. It specifies CASSLSISRDSYEQYF.

V is TRBV30 and J is TRBJ1-2, with a weak D call TRBD1 (5 bases). The CDR3 is 12 residues long. Germline loops: CDR1 GTSNPN, CDR2 SVGIG (reference sequence). With 2 bases removed from V and 8 bases from J, the gap between germline ends came to 12 bases. DNA for the CDR3: TGTGCCTGGAGTAGGGAGAACAGGGGCTACACCTTC. Translation gives CAWSRENRGYTF.

The rearrangement joins TRBV7-9 to TRBJ2-1; 9 bases are shared with TRBD2. The CDR3 spans 17 residues. V was pared by 4 bases and J by 8 bases, with 15 bases of the junction left unmatched. Germline assignment: CDR1 SEHNR and CDR2 FQNEAQ (reference sequence). In DNA, the CDR3 is TGTGCCAGCAGCTCACGACCCCCGGGACTAGCTTGGCATGAGCAGTTCTTC. It is translated as CASSSRPPGLAWHEQFF.

The J gene is TRBJ2-2, the V gene TRBV7-6; TRBD1 matches at 8 bases. Germline lookup yields CDR1 SGHVS and CDR2 FNYEAQ. V was pared by 6 bases and J by 1 base, with 4 bases of the junction left unmatched. The CDR3 spans 15 residues. In nucleotides, the CDR3 is TGTGCCAGCAGTCCCGGGACAGGGAACACCGGGGAGCTGTTTTTT. Residues: CASSPGTGNTGELFF.

Note on this clone: In the same sample, other DNA sequences code for this CDR3. CDR3 nucleotides: TGTGCCAGTGGGAGCTATGGCTACACCTTC. Its translation: CASGSYGYTF. The V and J genes are TRBV28 and TRBJ1-2; D not resolved. Germline CDR1 and CDR2: MDHEN and SYDVKM. V was cut by 9 bases and J by 4 bases, with 6 bases left in between. This CDR3 is 10 amino acids long.

This chain joins TRBV28 and TRBJ1-2; no reliable D call. Between the trimmed V and J ends, which lost 2 bases and 2 bases, there was a span of 12 bases. CDR1 and CDR2 from the germline V gene are MDHEN and SYDVKM. This CDR3 has 15 residues. The CDR3 here is CASSLAPTANYGYTF. DNA of the CDR3: TGTGCCAGCAGTTTAGCTCCAACAGCGAACTATGGCTACACCTTC.

The rearrangement joins TRBV9 to TRBJ1-2, with 8 bases identical to TRBD1. Trimming at V came to 4 bases and at J to 4 bases, leaving 9 bases not matched to a gene. This CDR3 is 15 amino acids long. CDR1 and CDR2 (germline): SGDLS, YYNGEE. CDR3 DNA sequence: TGTGCCAGCAGCAACCGGGACAGGAACCTCTATGGCTACACCTTC. It codes for CASSNRDRNLYGYTF.

V usage is TRBV5-1 and J usage is TRBJ2-6; the D is unclear. CDR3 size: 16 residues. Between the trimmed V and J ends, which lost 0 bases and 2 bases, there was a span of 9 bases. Germline CDR1 is SGHRS and CDR2 is YFSETQ. As DNA, the CDR3 is TGCGCCAGCAGCTTGGCAAGGCAGGCTGGGGCCAACGTCCTGACTTTC. Its protein is CASSLARQAGANVLTF.

This chain joins TRBV29-1 and TRBJ2-6; D remains unclear. The CDR3 runs to 13 residues. Germline V gives CDR1 SQVTM, CDR2 ANQGSEA. V dropped 7 bases and J dropped 5 bases, with 12 bases sitting between them. The CDR3 protein is CSGIQSRANVLTF. The CDR3 region has the DNA TGCAGCGGCATACAAAGTCGGGCCAACGTCCTGACTTTC. Complete variable domain (other parts from reference TRBV29-1 and TRBJ2-6): SAVISQKPSRDICQRGTSLTIQCQVDSQVTMMFWYRQQPGQSLTLIATANQGSEATYESGFVIDKFPISRPNLTFSTLTVSNMSPEDSSIYLCSGIQSRANVLTFGAGSRLTVL.

V gene TRBV5-4 combines with J gene TRBJ1-2; D is undetermined. The CDR3 totals 15 residues. V lost 4 bases and J 7 bases, leaving 20 bases between the germline ends. Germline loops: CDR1 SGHNT, CDR2 YYREEE (reference sequence). As DNA, the CDR3 is TGTGCCAGCAGCCCCAAATCACAGCGGTTCACTGGCTACACCTTC. Its protein is CASSPKSQRFTGYTF.

The V and J genes are TRBV7-9 and TRBJ2-5, with 8 bases fitting TRBD1. The CDR3 consists of 16 residues. Trimming took 6 bases from V and 6 from J; bases not matched to a gene: 15. Germline CDR1 SEHNR, CDR2 FQNEAQ (reference sequence). The DNA for the CDR3 is TGTGCCAGCAGTCCCAGGGACAGGTTGGGACATCAGACCCAGTACTTC. Protein product: CASSPRDRLGHQTQYF.

This clone was seen more than once but under ten times. This chain links TRBV28 with TRBJ1-5; a weak D match, TRBD1 (6 bases). Trimming removed 1 base from V and 8 bases from J, with 15 bases in between. Germline CDR1 MDHEN, CDR2 SYDVKM. CDR3 length equals 15 residues. The CDR3 DNA sequence: TGTGCCAGCAGTTTATACCCGACAGGACGGGAGCCCCAGCATTTT. It translates to CASSLYPTGREPQHF.

A word on this clone: The same CDR3 also results from other DNA sequences found in this sample. The genes are TRBV7-9 and TRBJ1-2; D is perhaps TRBD1 (5 bases). Per the germline V gene, CDR1 is SEHNR and CDR2 is FQNEAQ (reference sequence). The CDR3 is 12 amino acids. Trimming took 3 bases from V and 5 from J, leaving 7 bases between them. CDR3 protein: CASSLTVYGYTF. Written as DNA, the CDR3 is TGTGCCAGCAGCTTGACAGTATATGGCTACACCTTC. Drawing the rest from reference TRBV7-9 and TRBJ1-2, the complete variable domain is DTGVSQNPRHKITKRGQNVTFRCDPISEHNRLYWYRQTLGQGPEFLTYFQNEAQLEKSRLLSDRFSAERPKGSFSTLEIQRTEQGDSAMYLCASSLTVYGYTFGSGTRLTVV.

The J gene is TRBJ2-7, the V gene TRBV5-6; D is unclear. The V and J ends lost 1 base and 0 bases respectively, with 8 bases between them. Looked up from germline, CDR1 is SGHDT and CDR2 is YYEEEE. The CDR3 runs 14 residues. CDR3 bases: TGTGCCAGCAGCTTGTTGGATTCCTCCTACGAGCAGTACTTC. It translates to CASSLLDSSYEQYF.

The chain employs TRBV27 and TRBJ1-1; the D is unclear. Trimming shortened V by 6 bases and J by 3 bases, and 14 bases separated the two germline ends. CDR1 and CDR2 (germline): MNHEY, SMNVEV (reference sequence). This CDR3 spans 14 amino acids. The CDR3 here is CASSRSGAYTEAFF. For the CDR3, the DNA is TGTGCCAGCAGCCGGAGCGGCGCCTACACTGAAGCTTTCTTT.

This chain joins TRBV2 and TRBJ2-3, with D maybe TRBD2 (5 bases). Trimming shortened V by 4 bases and J by 6 bases, and 11 bases separated the two germline ends. Germline V gene data show CDR1 as SNHLY and CDR2 as FYNNEI. The CDR3 runs to 13 residues. The CDR3 loop is CASSGNGEDTQYF. The CDR3 bases are TGTGCCAGCAGTGGGAACGGGGAGGATACGCAGTATTTT.

The chain uses TRBV30 and TRBJ2-7; D remains ambiguous. Germline V CDR1 and CDR2: GTSNPN, SVGIG (reference sequence). This CDR3 comprises 14 residues. V was pared by 0 bases and J by 0 bases, with 9 bases between. CDR3 loop: CAWSVSDISYEQYF. DNA for the CDR3: TGTGCCTGGAGTGTGTCTGACATCTCCTACGAGCAGTACTTC. The complete variable domain, with remaining parts taken from reference TRBV30 and TRBJ2-7, reads SQTIHQWPATLVQPVGSPLSLECTVEGTSNPNLYWYRQAAGRGLQLLFYSVGIGQISSEVPQNLSASRPQDRQFILSSKKLLLSDSGFYLCAWSVSDISYEQYFGPGTRLTVT.

The chain joins TRBV15 to TRBJ1-6; possible D gene TRBD1, 5 bases. Trimming shortened V by 2 bases and J by 6 bases, and 5 bases separated the two germline ends. This CDR3 contains 13 residues. In germline, CDR1 is LNHNV, CDR2 YYDKDF (reference sequence). DNA for the CDR3: TGTGCCACCAGCAGACAGGGTAATTCACCCCTCCACTTT. Translating gives CATSRQGNSPLHF.

This CDR3 is CASSLAPGAPDTQYF. The CDR3 DNA sequence: TGCGCCAGCAGCTTGGCCCCGGGAGCGCCAGATACGCAGTATTTT. The chain employs TRBV5-1 and TRBJ2-3, with D possibly being TRBD2 (6 bases). From germline, CDR1 is SGHRS and CDR2 YFSETQ. This CDR3 has 15 residues. V was trimmed by 0 bases and J by 4 bases, leaving 12 bases between them. Full variable domain (missing parts from reference TRBV5-1 and TRBJ2-3): KAGVTQTPRYLIKTRGQQVTLSCSPISGHRSVSWYQQTPGQGLQFLFEYFSETQRNKGNFPGRFSGRQFSNSRSEMNVSTLELGDSALYLCASSLAPGAPDTQYFGPGTRLTVL.

V is TRBV27 and J is TRBJ2-4; D gene unclear. Germline V CDR1 and CDR2: MNHEY, SMNVEV (reference sequence). The CDR3 is 13 amino acids. Trimming cost V 10 bases and J 1 base, with 11 bases left between them. The chain's CDR3 is CATLRPAKNIQYF. CDR3 DNA sequence: TGTGCCACCCTGCGGCCCGCCAAAAACATTCAGTACTTC.

The chain uses TRBV10-1 and TRBJ2-5; possibly TRBD2 for D (6 bases). V shed 3 bases and J shed 5 bases, with 16 bases lying between them. The CDR3 extends over 15 amino acids. The germline V gene has CDR1 WNHNN and CDR2 SYGVQD (reference sequence). The DNA of the CDR3 is TGCGCCAGCAGTGACCTCCGGGGGTCGGTGGAGACCCAGTACTTC. It is translated as CASSDLRGSVETQYF.

V is TRBV30 and J is TRBJ2-1, with D perhaps TRBD2 (6 bases). Per the germline V gene, CDR1 is GTSNPN and CDR2 is SVGIG (reference sequence). Between the trimmed V and J ends, which lost 8 bases and 3 bases, there was a span of 17 bases. The CDR3 has 14 residues. This CDR3 reads CAQDEGGDYNEQFF. The CDR3 bases are TGTGCCCAAGACGAGGGAGGAGACTACAATGAGCAGTTCTTC. The variable domain in full, completed from reference TRBV30 and TRBJ2-1, reads SQTIHQWPATLVQPVGSPLSLECTVEGTSNPNLYWYRQAAGRGLQLLFYSVGIGQISSEVPQNLSASRPQDRQFILSSKKLLLSDSGFYLCAQDEGGDYNEQFFGPGTRLTVL.

V gene TRBV15 combines with J gene TRBJ1-3; D might be TRBD1 (5 bases). Germline CDR1 and CDR2: LNHNV and YYDKDF (reference sequence). The CDR3 is made up of 16 amino acids. V shed 4 bases and J shed 2 bases, with 15 bases lying between them. The CDR3 nucleotides read TGTGCCACCAGCATCCGGACGGGGGTGGCTGGAAACACCATATATTTT. It codes for CATSIRTGVAGNTIYF.